This T cell receptor (beta chain) stems from a study of blood T cell repertoires in COVID-19. Study background: Sites across the United States, Italy and Spain contributed samples from acute and convalescent COVID-19.

Profiling relied on immunoSEQ multiplex PCR, and the TCRdb table lists in-frame clones only, not all of them. The table has approximately 300,000 clones, almost 90% seen once. The CDR3 runs to 17 residues. After removal of 2 bases from V and 8 bases from J, the junction contained 13 bases not matched to a gene. The germline CDR1 and CDR2 sequences are MNHEY and SVGEGT. The specimen sequenced was peripheral blood. This clonotype was sampled from a woman in her twenties or thirties with COVID-19, enrolled during active disease. V and J are TRBV6-2 or TRBV6-3 and TRBJ2-1, with 9 nucleotides matching TRBD2. The DNA of the CDR3 is TGTGCCAGCAGTTACGCGGGGGACTTAGCGGGAGCCCATGAGCAGTTCTTC. It codes for CASSYAGDLAGAHEQFF.